Following are 32 T cell receptor beta chains from one sample sequenced in a study of regulatory T cells in long-lasting Graves disease. Time point of the sample: newly diagnosed GD, antithyroid drugs for less than 3 months. PBMCs provided the RNA from which the TCR library was made. Construction of the TCR beta libraries employed iRepertoire HTBI primers in conjunction with Arm-PCR of CDR3 regions. In TCRdb, the multiplex PCR reads were re-called with MiXCR into one record per CDR3 protein. In the table there are hundreds of thousands of distinct CDR3 sequences, more than 15% of which are singletons. These records were also assigned to another study, of T cells in Graves' hyperthyroidism and ophthalmopathy.

The specimen was peripheral blood mononuclear cells (PBMCs), collected at new diagnosis, from a patient treated with antithyroid drugs. Every receptor here comes from a woman aged 35-65 years with Graves disease.

This clonotype was recorded many times. CDR3 protein: CASSISTGAPAEKLFF. The CDR3 DNA sequence: TGTGCCAGTAGTATCTCAACAGGGGCGCCGGCTGAAAAACTGTTTTTT. The rearrangement joins TRBV19 to TRBJ1-4; TRBD1 matches 7 bases. CDR3 length: 16 amino acids. Germline CDR1 is LNHDA and CDR2 is SQIVND (reference sequence). Trimming removed 3 bases from V and 7 bases from J; junction bases left unmatched: 11.

This chain connects TRBV12-3 or TRBV12-4 to TRBJ2-1; D is unresolved. The CDR3 length is 14 residues. V was pared by 3 bases and J by 8 bases, with 14 bases between. CDR3 residues: CASSFGSPVYEQFF. CDR3 nucleotides: TGTGCCAGCAGTTTTGGCTCCCCGGTTTATGAGCAGTTCTTC.

This clonotype has just a few counts. The genes are TRBV7-9 and TRBJ2-2; D may be TRBD2 (6 bases). CDR1 is SEHNR and CDR2 is FQNEAQ in the germline V gene (reference sequence). This CDR3 spans 16 amino acids. Trimming left V 5 bases short and J 4 bases short, with 17 bases between. Here the CDR3 reads CASSLSGARGTGELFF. CDR3 DNA sequence: TGTGCCAGCAGCCTCTCCGGGGCGCGGGGCACCGGGGAGCTGTTTTTT.

A few counts support this clonotype. The chain couples TRBV12-5 to TRBJ1-2; TRBD1 is a possible D gene (5 bases). V was pared by 0 bases and J by 4 bases, with 12 bases between. Germline lookup yields CDR1 LGHNT and CDR2 FRNRAP. This CDR3 region has 15 residues. CDR3 in amino acids: CASGLVPRDSYGYTF. The CDR3 DNA is TGTGCTAGTGGTTTGGTACCCCGGGACTCCTATGGCTACACCTTC.

This clonotype turned up a few times. The V call is TRBV6-1, the J call TRBJ2-2; perhaps D is TRBD1 or TRBD2 (5 bases each). The CDR3 is 15 amino acids. Germline loops: CDR1 MNHNS, CDR2 SASEGT. Deletions cut 7 bases from V and 4 bases from J, with 16 bases between. The CDR3 nucleotides read TGTGCCAGCATATTCCGGGGCGCGGGCACCGGGGAGCTGTTTTTT. This gives the protein CASIFRGAGTGELFF.

This clonotype was counted at least ten times. The chain carries TRBV4-1 and TRBJ2-1, with D perhaps being TRBD1 or TRBD2 (7 bases each). CDR3 length: 13 residues. CDR1 and CDR2 (germline): MGHRA, YSYEKL. V gave up 0 bases and J gave up 15 bases, with 15 bases separating them. DNA for the CDR3: TGCGCCAGCAGCCAAGAGTGGGGGGGACAGTGGTTCTTC. It is translated as CASSQEWGGQWFF.

The chain combines TRBV28 with TRBJ1-6; D not certain. This CDR3 is built from 16 residues. Germline V gene data show CDR1 as MDHEN and CDR2 as SYDVKM. Trimming took 7 bases from V and 7 from J, leaving 20 bases between them. CDR3 coding DNA: TGTGCCAGCAACACAACCCCGGCAGGTTTGAATTCACCCCTCCACTTT. It codes for CASNTTPAGLNSPLHF.

In this sample, this clonotype turned up many times. This chain links TRBV11-3 with TRBJ1-1; D unclear. V was shortened by 4 bases and J by 0 bases, with 15 bases between the two germline ends. Germline V gives CDR1 SGHNT, CDR2 YENEEA. The CDR3 covers 16 residues. The CDR3 region is CASSSPLGKLNTEAFF. CDR3 nucleotides: TGTGCCAGCAGCTCACCACTCGGGAAGTTGAACACTGAAGCTTTCTTT.

As concerns this clonotype: A much larger clone sits a single nucleotide away, making a read error possible. The chain combines TRBV2 with TRBJ1-2; D unclear. CDR3 length equals 13 residues. Trimming left V 3 bases short and J 7 bases short, with 12 bases between. In germline, CDR1 is SNHLY, CDR2 FYNNEI. CDR3 loop: CASSDLGALGYTF. The CDR3 nucleotides read TGTGCCAGCAGTGACCTCGGTGCCCTTGGCTACACCTTC.

This chain uses TRBV28 with TRBJ2-2, with D perhaps matching TRBD2 (7 bases). This CDR3 comprises 15 residues. Trimming shortened V by 3 bases and J by 4 bases, and 12 bases separated the two germline ends. CDR1 is MDHEN, CDR2 SYDVKM, per germline. The CDR3 spells CASSFVRGGTGELFF. In DNA, the CDR3 is TGTGCCAGCAGTTTCGTAAGGGGGGGCACCGGGGAGCTGTTTTTT.

J is TRBJ1-6 and V is TRBV27, with 7 positions matching TRBD1. Germline lookup yields CDR1 MNHEY and CDR2 SMNVEV (reference sequence). The CDR3 sequence is 17 residues long. V lost 1 base to trimming and J lost 8 bases; unmatched junction nucleotides: 11. This CDR3 is CASSLYQGVNNYSPLHF. CDR3 DNA sequence: TGTGCCAGCAGTTTATATCAGGGGGTAAATAATTATTCACCCCTCCACTTT.

This clonotype was detected ten times or more. The V call is TRBV4-1, the J call TRBJ2-3; TRBD1 is a possible D gene (6 bases). From germline, CDR1 is MGHRA and CDR2 YSYEKL. V was clipped by 1 base and J by 2 bases, with 10 bases between them. The CDR3 extends over 15 amino acids. The CDR3 spells CASSQADRSTDTQYF. CDR3 in DNA: TGCGCCAGCAGCCAAGCGGACAGATCCACAGATACGCAGTATTTT.

In this sample, this clonotype turned up a few times. This chain connects TRBV9 to TRBJ2-2, with unresolved D. Trimming stripped 3 bases from V and 6 bases from J, with 6 bases between. The CDR3 runs 12 residues. Germline loops: CDR1 SGDLS, CDR2 YYNGEE. The CDR3 is CASSGKSGELFF. In DNA form, the CDR3 reads TGTGCCAGCAGCGGCAAATCCGGGGAGCTGTTTTTT.

This clonotype was detected ten times or more. This chain joins TRBV4-1 and TRBJ1-2; D remains ambiguous. This CDR3 spans 14 amino acids. CDR1 is MGHRA and CDR2 is YSYEKL in the germline V gene. The V and J ends lost 4 bases and 6 bases respectively, with 15 bases between them. The CDR3 nucleotides are TGCGCCAGCAGCCGCTTTGCCCCGGTGGATGGCTACACCTTC. This gives the protein CASSRFAPVDGYTF.

The table lists this clonotype with many counts. This chain joins TRBV12-3 or TRBV12-4 and TRBJ2-4; TRBD2 is a possible D gene (7 bases). V was trimmed by 0 bases and J by 7 bases, leaving 10 bases between them. The CDR3 is made up of 14 amino acids. The CDR3: CASSLAGGPNIQYF. CDR3 sequence (DNA): TGTGCCAGCAGTTTAGCGGGGGGGCCGAACATTCAGTACTTC.

This clonotype appeared many times. The chain joins TRBV6-1 to TRBJ1-1; D ambiguous. This CDR3 is 11 amino acids long. The V end lost 7 bases, the J end lost 1 base, and 4 bases lay between the germline ends. The germline gives CDR1 MNHNS, CDR2 SASEGT. The DNA of the CDR3 is TGTGCCAGCATCAGGAACACTGAAGCTTTCTTT. Protein product: CASIRNTEAFF.

With respect to this clonotype: A much bigger clone sits one base away, suggesting this may be a read error. The chain uses TRBV7-9 and TRBJ1-5, with 9 positions matching TRBD1. The CDR3 has 14 amino acids. V lost 5 bases and J lost 4; bases outside the gene matches: 3. Germline V gene sequence: CDR1 SEHNR, CDR2 FQNEAQ (reference sequence). CDR3 bases: TGTGCCAGCAGCCGGACAGGGGATAATCAGCCCCAGCATTTT. Translating it yields CASSRTGDNQPQHF. Full variable domain (remainder filled in from reference TRBV7-9 and TRBJ1-5): DTGVSQNPRHKITKRGQNVTFRCDPISEHNRLYWYRQTLGQGPEFLTYFQNEAQLEKSRLLSDRFSAERPKGSFSTLEIQRTEQGDSAMYLCASSRTGDNQPQHFGDGTRLSIL.

This clonotype was counted a few times. This chain joins TRBV9 and TRBJ2-7; the match to TRBD2 covers 7 bases. With V trimmed by 4 bases and J by 4 bases, 11 bases remained unmatched. The CDR3 loop spans 15 amino acids. Germline V gene sequence: CDR1 SGDLS, CDR2 YYNGEE. The CDR3 DNA sequence: TGTGCCAGCAGCCCTCTGGGGGGGACTGGTTACGAGCAGTACTTC. This translates into CASSPLGGTGYEQYF.

This rearrangement joins TRBV6-5 to TRBJ1-3; possible D gene TRBD1, 5 bases. Germline V gives CDR1 MNHEY, CDR2 SVGAGI. This CDR3 spans 16 amino acids. V lost 4 bases and J 0 bases, leaving 13 bases between the germline ends. CDR3 in amino acids: CASSSGTDYSGNTIYF. The CDR3 DNA follows: TGTGCCAGCAGTTCAGGGACGGACTACTCTGGAAACACCATATATTTT.

V usage is TRBV5-5 and J usage is TRBJ1-5; D unclear. Germline V gene lookup returns CDR1 SGHKS and CDR2 YYEKEE (reference sequence). V shed 1 base and J shed 4 bases, with 15 bases lying between them. CDR3 length equals 16 residues. The CDR3 protein is CASSLWGKGLNQPQHF. In nucleotides, the CDR3 is TGTGCCAGCAGCTTGTGGGGTAAAGGGTTGAATCAGCCCCAGCATTTT.

This clonotype came up many times. The V call is TRBV12-3 or TRBV12-4, the J call TRBJ1-5, with 9 nucleotides matching TRBD1. The trim removed 3 bases at V and 7 bases at J, leaving 13 bases unmatched. CDR3 length equals 17 residues. The CDR3 loop reads CASSFGTGTGFRQPQHF. CDR3 DNA sequence: TGTGCCAGCAGTTTCGGGACCGGGACAGGGTTTCGACAGCCCCAGCATTTT.

V usage is TRBV3-1 and J usage is TRBJ1-2; the D is unclear. The CDR3 runs to 14 residues. V was shortened by 1 base and J by 2 bases, with 8 bases between the two germline ends. CDR1 is LGHDT and CDR2 is YNNKEL in the germline V gene (reference sequence). Here the CDR3 reads CASSQGGFNYGYTF. Written as DNA, the CDR3 is TGTGCCAGCAGCCAAGGGGGTTTCAACTATGGCTACACCTTC. The variable domain in full, with the rest retrieved from reference TRBV3-1 and TRBJ1-2, is DTAVSQTPKYLVTQMGNDKSIKCEQNLGHDTMYWYKQDSKKFLKIMFSYNNKELIINETVPNRFSPKSPDKAHLNLHINSLELGDSAVYFCASSQGGFNYGYTFGSGTRLTVV.

The J gene is TRBJ1-1, the V gene TRBV9; 7 nucleotides agree with TRBD1. With V trimmed by 0 bases and J by 3 bases, 8 bases remained unmatched. The CDR3 runs to 16 residues. CDR1 and CDR2 (germline): SGDLS, YYNGEE. The CDR3 here is CASSVGGGARDTEAFF. The CDR3 DNA sequence: TGTGCCAGCAGCGTAGGAGGGGGCGCGCGGGACACTGAAGCTTTCTTT.

J is TRBJ2-4 and V is TRBV6-1; D gene ambiguous. Germline CDR1 reads MNHNS; CDR2 reads SASEGT. Trimming took off 7 bases at V and 5 bases at J, with 12 bases between the two ends. This CDR3 region has 13 residues. CDR3 loop: CASKGLSENIQYF. In nucleotides, the CDR3 is TGTGCCAGCAAGGGTTTATCCGAAAACATTCAGTACTTC.

Many counts were recorded for this clonotype. This chain uses TRBV2 with TRBJ2-1; D is uncertain. The CDR3 has 12 residues. CDR1 and CDR2 (germline): SNHLY, FYNNEI. V lost 7 bases and J lost 5, with 9 bases in between. This chain's CDR3 is CASTRTDNEQFF. CDR3 nucleotide sequence: TGTGCCAGCACTAGGACGGACAATGAGCAGTTCTTC.

A few counts support this clonotype. The chain joins TRBV14 to TRBJ2-5, with 11 bases identical to TRBD2. There are 18 residues in the CDR3. J was trimmed by 1 base and V by 3 bases; bases with no gene match: 10. Germline CDR1 and CDR2: SGHDN and FVKESK. The CDR3 nucleotides read TGTGCCAGCAGCCAGAAGCAAAGACTAGCGGGGATCCAAGAGACCCAGTACTTC. Translated: CASSQKQRLAGIQETQYF.

This clonotype was counted a single time. This sequence is one base from a far larger clone and is likely a read error. The chain uses TRBV5-1 and TRBJ2-3; 9 bases line up with TRBD2. Germline V CDR1 and CDR2: SGHRS, YFSETQ. The CDR3 sequence is 14 residues long. CDR3 nucleotide sequence: TGCGCCAGCAGCCGACTAGCGGCATACAATGAGCAGTCCTTC. It is translated as CASSRLAAYNEQSF.

In its sample, this clonotype was seen many times. This sequence joins TRBV11-2 and TRBJ2-7, with a tentative D call TRBD1 (6 bases). Looked up from germline, CDR1 is SGHAT and CDR2 is FQNNGV. V was pared by 5 bases and J by 2 bases, with 16 bases between. The CDR3 length is 15 residues. Here the CDR3 reads CASSPRTVFTYEQYF. Here the CDR3 DNA reads TGTGCCAGCAGCCCCCGGACAGTTTTCACCTACGAGCAGTACTTC.

This clonotype was seen ten or more times. This chain links TRBV4-2 with TRBJ2-3, with D possibly being TRBD2 (5 bases). Trimming removed 0 bases at V and 8 bases at J, with 15 bases between. The CDR3 is 15 residues long. The germline V gene encodes CDR1 LGHNA and CDR2 YNFKEQ. The CDR3 protein is CASSQEESLRGTQYF. CDR3 coding DNA: TGTGCCAGCAGCCAAGAGGAGAGCCTCCGGGGTACGCAGTATTTT.

Comment on this clonotype: This may come from a read error, since a much larger clone is one base off. The chain employs TRBV6-1 and TRBJ2-3; no definite D call. The germline gives CDR1 MNHNS, CDR2 SASEGT. This CDR3 comprises 15 residues. Trimming cost V 1 base and J 2 bases, with 10 bases left between them. The CDR3 sequence is CASSEGSTYTDTQYF. The CDR3 DNA reads as TGTGCCAGCAGTGAAGGCAGTACCTACACAGATACGCAGTATTTT.

For this clonotype: This clone may be a read error of a much larger clone one base away. This chain uses TRBV6-1 with TRBJ2-7; 9 positions match TRBD2. The CDR3 sequence is 15 residues long. The V segment lost 4 bases and the J segment 7 bases; nucleotides outside the gene matches: 11. The V gene's germline CDR1 is MNHNS and CDR2 SASEGT. CDR3 DNA sequence: TGTGCCAGCAGTGGTGGGTTAGCGGGGGTAGGAGAGCAGTACTTC. This gives the protein CASSGGLAGVGEQYF.

There are a few counts of this clonotype. The chain employs TRBV19 and TRBJ2-2; 8 bases map to TRBD1. From germline, CDR1 is LNHDA and CDR2 SQIVND (reference sequence). The CDR3 extends over 14 amino acids. V was clipped by 10 bases and J by 5 bases; unmatched bases: 9. The CDR3 loop is CAIRDRGGTGELFF. The CDR3 DNA is TGTGCCATAAGAGACAGGGGCGGGACCGGGGAGCTGTTTTTT.